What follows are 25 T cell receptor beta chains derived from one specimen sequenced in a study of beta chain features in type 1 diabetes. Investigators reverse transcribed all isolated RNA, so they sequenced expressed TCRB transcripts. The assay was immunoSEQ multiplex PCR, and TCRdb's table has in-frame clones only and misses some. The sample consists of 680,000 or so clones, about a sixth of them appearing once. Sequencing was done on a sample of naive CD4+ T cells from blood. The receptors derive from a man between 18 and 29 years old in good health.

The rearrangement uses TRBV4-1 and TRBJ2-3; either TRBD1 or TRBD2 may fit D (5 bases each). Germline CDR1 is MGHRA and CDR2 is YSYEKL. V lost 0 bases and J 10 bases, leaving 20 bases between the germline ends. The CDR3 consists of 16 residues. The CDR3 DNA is TGCGCCAGCAGCCAAGACCCTTCTCAGGGACGGCGGTCGCAGTATTTT. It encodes CASSQDPSQGRRSQYF.

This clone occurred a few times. The CDR3 sequence is CASSLPAYEQYF. CDR3 bases: TGTGCCAGCAGTTTACCAGCGTACGAGCAGTACTTC. This sequence joins TRBV28 and TRBJ2-7; no firm D call. There are 12 residues in the CDR3. V was pared by 2 bases and J by 4 bases, with 6 bases between. Germline V CDR1 and CDR2: MDHEN, SYDVKM. The full variable domain, in which reference TRBV28 and TRBJ2-7 provide the parts outside the CDR3, is DVKVTQSSRYLVKRTGEKVFLECVQDMDHENMFWYRQDPGLGLRLIYFSYDVKMKEKGDIPEGYSVSREKKERFSLILESASTNQTSMYLCASSLPAYEQYFGPGTRLTVT.

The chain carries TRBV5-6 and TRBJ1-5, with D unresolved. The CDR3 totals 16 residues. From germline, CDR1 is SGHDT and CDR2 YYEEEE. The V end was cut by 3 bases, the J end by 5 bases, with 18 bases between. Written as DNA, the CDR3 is TGTGCCAGCAGCTCGTCGGGCCGTGGCGGGGATCAGCCCCAGCATTTT. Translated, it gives CASSSSGRGGDQPQHF.

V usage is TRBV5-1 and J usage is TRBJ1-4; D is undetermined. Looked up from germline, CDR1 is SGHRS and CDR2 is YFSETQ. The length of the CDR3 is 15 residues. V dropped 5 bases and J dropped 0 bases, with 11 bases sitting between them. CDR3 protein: CASRRTGATNEKLFF. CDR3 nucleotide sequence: TGCGCCAGCAGACGCACGGGAGCAACTAATGAAAAACTGTTTTTT.

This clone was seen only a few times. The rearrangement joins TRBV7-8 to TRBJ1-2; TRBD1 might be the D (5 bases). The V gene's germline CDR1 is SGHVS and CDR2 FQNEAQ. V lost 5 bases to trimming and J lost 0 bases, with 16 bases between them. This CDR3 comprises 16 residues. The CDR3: CASSPTLIGANYGYTF. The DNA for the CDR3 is TGTGCCAGCAGCCCCACCCTGATAGGGGCTAACTATGGCTACACCTTC.

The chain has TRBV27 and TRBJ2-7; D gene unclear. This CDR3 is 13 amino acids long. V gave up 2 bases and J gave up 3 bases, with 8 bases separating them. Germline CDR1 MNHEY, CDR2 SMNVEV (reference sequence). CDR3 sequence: CASSLGPDYEQYF. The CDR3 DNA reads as TGTGCCAGCAGTTTAGGTCCAGACTACGAGCAGTACTTC.

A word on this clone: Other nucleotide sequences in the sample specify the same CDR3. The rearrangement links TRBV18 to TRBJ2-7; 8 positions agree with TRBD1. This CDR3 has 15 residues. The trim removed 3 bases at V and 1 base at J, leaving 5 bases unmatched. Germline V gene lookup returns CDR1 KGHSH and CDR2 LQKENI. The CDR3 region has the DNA TGTGCCAGCTCACCTCGACAGGGGAGTTCCTACGAGCAGTACTTC. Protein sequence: CASSPRQGSSYEQYF.

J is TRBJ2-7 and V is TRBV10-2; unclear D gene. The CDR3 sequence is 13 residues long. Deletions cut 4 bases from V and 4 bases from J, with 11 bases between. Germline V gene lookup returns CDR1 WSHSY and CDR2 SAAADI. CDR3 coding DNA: TGCGCCAGCAGTGCGGAGCCGATTTACGAGCAGTACTTC. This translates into CASSAEPIYEQYF.

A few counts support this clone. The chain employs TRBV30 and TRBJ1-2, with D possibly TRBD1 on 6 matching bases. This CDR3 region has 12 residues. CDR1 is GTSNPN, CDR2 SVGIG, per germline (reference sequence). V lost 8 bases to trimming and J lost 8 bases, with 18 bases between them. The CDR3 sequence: CAKTDRGEGYTF. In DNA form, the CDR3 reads TGTGCCAAAACGGACAGAGGAGAAGGCTACACCTTC.

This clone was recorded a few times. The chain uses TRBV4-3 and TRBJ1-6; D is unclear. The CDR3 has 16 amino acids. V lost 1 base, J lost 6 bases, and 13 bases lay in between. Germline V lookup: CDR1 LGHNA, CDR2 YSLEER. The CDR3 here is CASSQATQRFNSPLHF. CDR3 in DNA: TGCGCCAGCAGCCAAGCGACCCAGCGGTTTAATTCACCCCTCCACTTT.

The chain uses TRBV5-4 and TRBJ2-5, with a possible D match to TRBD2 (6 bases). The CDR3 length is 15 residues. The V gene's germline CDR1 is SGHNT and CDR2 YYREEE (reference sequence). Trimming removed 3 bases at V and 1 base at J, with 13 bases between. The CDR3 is CASSWGGGVQETQYF. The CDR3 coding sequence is TGTGCCAGCAGCTGGGGAGGAGGCGTCCAAGAGACCCAGTACTTC.

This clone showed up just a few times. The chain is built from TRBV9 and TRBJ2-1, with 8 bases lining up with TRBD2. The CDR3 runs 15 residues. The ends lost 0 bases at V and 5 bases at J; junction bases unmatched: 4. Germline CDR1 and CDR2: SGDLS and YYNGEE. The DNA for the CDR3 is TGTGCCAGCAGCGTAGATCCGGGGGGGCACAATGAGCAGTTCTTC. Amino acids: CASSVDPGGHNEQFF.

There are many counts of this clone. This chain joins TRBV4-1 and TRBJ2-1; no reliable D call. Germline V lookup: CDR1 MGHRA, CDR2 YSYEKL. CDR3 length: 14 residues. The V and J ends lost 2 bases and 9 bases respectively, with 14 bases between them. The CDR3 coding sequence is TGCGCCAGCAGCCAATCATCCCGGCGCACTGAGCAGTTCTTC. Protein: CASSQSSRRTEQFF.

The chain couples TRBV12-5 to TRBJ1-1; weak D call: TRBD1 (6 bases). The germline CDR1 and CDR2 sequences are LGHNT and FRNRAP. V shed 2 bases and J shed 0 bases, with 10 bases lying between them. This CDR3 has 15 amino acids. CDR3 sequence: CASGLHTGLNTEAFF. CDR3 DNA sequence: TGTGCTAGTGGTTTGCATACAGGGTTGAACACTGAAGCTTTCTTT.

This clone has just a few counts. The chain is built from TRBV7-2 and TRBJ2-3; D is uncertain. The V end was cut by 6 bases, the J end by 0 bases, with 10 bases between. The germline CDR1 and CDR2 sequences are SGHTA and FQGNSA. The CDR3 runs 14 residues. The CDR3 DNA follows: TGTGCCAGCAGGCGGAACCTAAGCACAGATACGCAGTATTTT. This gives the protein CASRRNLSTDTQYF.

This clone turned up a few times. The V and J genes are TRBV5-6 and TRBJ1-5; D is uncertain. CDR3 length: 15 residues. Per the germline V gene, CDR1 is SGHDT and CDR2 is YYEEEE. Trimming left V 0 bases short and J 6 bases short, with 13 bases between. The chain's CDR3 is CASSLGREFGQPQHF. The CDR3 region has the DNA TGTGCCAGCAGCTTGGGTAGGGAATTTGGTCAGCCCCAGCATTTT.

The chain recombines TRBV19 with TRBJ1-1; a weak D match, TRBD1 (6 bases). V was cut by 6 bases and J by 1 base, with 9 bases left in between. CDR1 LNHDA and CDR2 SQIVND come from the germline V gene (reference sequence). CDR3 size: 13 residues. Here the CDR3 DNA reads TGTGCCAGTAGCCAGGACAGGAACACTGAAGCTTTCTTT. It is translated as CASSQDRNTEAFF.

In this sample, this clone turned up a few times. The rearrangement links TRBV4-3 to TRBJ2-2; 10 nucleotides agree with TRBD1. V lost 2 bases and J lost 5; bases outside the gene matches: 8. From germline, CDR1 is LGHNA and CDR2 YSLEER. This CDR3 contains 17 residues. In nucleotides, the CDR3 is TGCGCCAGCAGCCAATCGACAGGGGGCGCCTCAACCGGGGAGCTGTTTTTT. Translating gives CASSQSTGGASTGELFF.

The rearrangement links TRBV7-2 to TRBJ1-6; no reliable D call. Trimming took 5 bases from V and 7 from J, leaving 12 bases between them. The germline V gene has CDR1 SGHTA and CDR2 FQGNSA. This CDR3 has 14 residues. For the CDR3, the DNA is TGTGCCAGCAGCATTGGAGGGCCGAATTCACCCCTCCACTTT. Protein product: CASSIGGPNSPLHF. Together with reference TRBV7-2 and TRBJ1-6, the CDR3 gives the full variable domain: GAGVSQSPSNKVTEKGKDVELRCDPISGHTALYWYRQSLGQGLEFLIYFQGNSAPDKSGLPSDRFSAERTGGSVSTLTIQRTQQEDSAVYLCASSIGGPNSPLHFGNGTRLTVT.

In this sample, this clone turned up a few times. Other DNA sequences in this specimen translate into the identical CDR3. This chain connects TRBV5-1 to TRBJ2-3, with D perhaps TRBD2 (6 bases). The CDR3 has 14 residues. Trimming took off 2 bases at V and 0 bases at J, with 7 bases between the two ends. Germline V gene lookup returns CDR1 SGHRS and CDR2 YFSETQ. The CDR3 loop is CASSFGGSTDTQYF. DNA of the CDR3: TGCGCCAGCAGCTTCGGGGGAAGCACAGATACGCAGTATTTT.

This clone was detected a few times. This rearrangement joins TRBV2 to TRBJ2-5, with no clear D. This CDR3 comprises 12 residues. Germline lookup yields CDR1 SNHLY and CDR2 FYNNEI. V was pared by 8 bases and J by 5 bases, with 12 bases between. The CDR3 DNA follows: TGTGCCAGCCGCCAGGCATTGGAGACCCAGTACTTC. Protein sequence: CASRQALETQYF.

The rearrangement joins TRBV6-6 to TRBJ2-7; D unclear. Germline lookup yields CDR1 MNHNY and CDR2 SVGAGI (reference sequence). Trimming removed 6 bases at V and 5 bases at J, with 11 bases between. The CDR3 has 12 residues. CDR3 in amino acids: CASSRPSHEQYF. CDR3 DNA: TGTGCCAGCAGCAGGCCTTCCCACGAGCAGTACTTC.

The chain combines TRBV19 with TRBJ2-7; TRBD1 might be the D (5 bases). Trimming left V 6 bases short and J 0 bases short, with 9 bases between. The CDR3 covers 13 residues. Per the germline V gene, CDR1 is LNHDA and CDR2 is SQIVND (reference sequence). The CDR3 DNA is TGTGCCAGTAGAGGTGGACACTCCTACGAGCAGTACTTC. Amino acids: CASRGGHSYEQYF. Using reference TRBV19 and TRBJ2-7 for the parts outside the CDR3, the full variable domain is DGGITQSPKYLFRKEGQNVTLSCEQNLNHDAMYWYRQDPGQGLRLIYYSQIVNDFQKGDIAEGYSVSREKKESFPLTVTSAQKNPTAFYLCASRGGHSYEQYFGPGTRLTVT.

The CDR3 DNA is TGTGCCAGCAGCCGCGGAGCGGTGGCTAGCACAGATACGCAGTATTTT. Amino acids: CASSRGAVASTDTQYF. The chain is built from TRBV4-2 and TRBJ2-3; maybe TRBD2 (5 bases). Germline loops: CDR1 LGHNA, CDR2 YNFKEQ. V was trimmed by 4 bases and J by 0 bases, leaving 14 bases between them. This CDR3 is built from 16 residues.

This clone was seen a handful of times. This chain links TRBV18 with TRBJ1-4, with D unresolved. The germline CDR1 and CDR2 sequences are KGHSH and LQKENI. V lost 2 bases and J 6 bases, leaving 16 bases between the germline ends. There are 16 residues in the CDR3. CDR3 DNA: TGTGCCAGCTCACCAACTATTCACGGTGCGGATGAAAAACTGTTTTTT. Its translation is CASSPTIHGADEKLFF.